The sequence of this TCR beta chain was determined in a study of regulatory T cells in long-lasting Graves disease. Study-level results: A greater number of public clonotypes (under 3,000) was shared by persistent patients than by new patients (approximately 910).

Stated time point: newly diagnosed GD, antithyroid drugs for less than 3 months. With RNA extracted from PBMCs as input, the TCR library was made. As for this clonotype: Its antigen is undetermined.

The CDR3 length is 16 residues. Germline lookup yields CDR1 MNHNS and CDR2 SASEGT. Trimming cost V 2 bases and J 6 bases; bases outside gene matches: 9. Investigators prepared the TCR beta libraries by applying iRepertoire HTBI primers and Arm-PCR of CDR3 regions. TCRdb re-called the multiplex PCR reads through MiXCR, storing one row per CDR3 protein. Of under 700,000 distinct CDR3 sequences in the sample, roughly 16% are singletons; the top ten hold approximately 25%. This sample was also put to use in a study of T cells in Graves' hyperthyroidism and ophthalmopathy. That work contributes: Stable Graves' hyperthyroidism meant no ophthalmopathy progression within 18 months. Hyperthyroidism patients were newly diagnosed, had disease duration under 2 months, and were aged 18 to 65 years. HTBI primers were the set used in a first-round RT-PCR of the TCR CDR3.

The sequence derives from a woman aged 40-65 years with Graves disease. The V call is TRBV6-1, the J call TRBJ1-5; 8 positions match TRBD1. The sequencing here drew on peripheral blood mononuclear cells (PBMCs), taken at new diagnosis, from a patient treated with antithyroid drugs. The CDR3 spells CASSEQGQGIGQPQHF. The CDR3 nucleotides are TGTGCCAGCAGTGAACAAGGACAGGGAATCGGTCAGCCCCAGCATTTT.